The source of this T cell receptor (beta chain) is a study of blood T cells in healthy people across ages. Study results and limitations: Aged donors had fewer naive CD4+ cells and lower diversity than long-lived donors.

A second PCR of roughly 7 to 11 cycles used a sample-barcoded 5' primer and a J-beta primer mix. Each CDR3 protein gets one entry after TCRdb re-called the 5' RACE reads with MiXCR. The sample includes approximately 830,000 distinct CDR3 sequences, 55% to 65% of them seen just once. Isolated PBMCs totaled at least 6 million in each sample. Per sample, at least 5.5 micrograms of total RNA were extracted. Worth noting for this clonotype: The antigen is not known.

The CDR3 loop spans 15 amino acids. Per the germline V gene, CDR1 is SQVTM and CDR2 is ANQGSEA. Trimming took 4 bases from V and 2 from J; bases not matched to a gene: 10. The chain employs TRBV29-1 and TRBJ2-7, with 8 positions matching TRBD1. The TCR was taken from a man aged 25 to 40 in good health. What was sequenced was blood. CDR3 loop: CSVVEDRASTYEQYF. In DNA form, the CDR3 reads TGCAGCGTTGTAGAGGACAGGGCCTCAACCTACGAGCAGTACTTC.